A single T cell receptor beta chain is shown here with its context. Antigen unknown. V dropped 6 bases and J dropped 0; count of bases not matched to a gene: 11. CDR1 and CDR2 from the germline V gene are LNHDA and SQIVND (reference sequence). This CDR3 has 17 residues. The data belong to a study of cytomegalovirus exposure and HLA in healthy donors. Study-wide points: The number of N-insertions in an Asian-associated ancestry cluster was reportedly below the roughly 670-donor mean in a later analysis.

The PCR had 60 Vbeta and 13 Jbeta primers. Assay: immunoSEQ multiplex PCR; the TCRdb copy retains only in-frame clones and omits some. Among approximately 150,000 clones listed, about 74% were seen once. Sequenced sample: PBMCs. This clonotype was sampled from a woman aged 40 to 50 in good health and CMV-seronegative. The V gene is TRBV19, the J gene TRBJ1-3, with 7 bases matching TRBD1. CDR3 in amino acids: CASRSVRGSYSGNTIYF. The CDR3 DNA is TGTGCCAGTAGAAGTGTCAGGGGGTCTTACTCTGGAAACACCATATATTTT.